This T cell receptor beta chain was sequenced during a study of blood T cells in healthy people across ages. General study findings and limits: The unknown donor CMV status may have confounded expanded clonotype changes. Donors of long life had a larger count of naive CD4+ cells and greater diversity than aged donors. Strong correlation linked observed beta diversity and percent naive T cells.

Comment on this clonotype: Antigen: not known. At one end, the junction sequence differs from germline, possibly due to a read error.

CDR1 SSHAT and CDR2 FNYEAQ come from the germline V gene (reference sequence). This CDR3 contains 13 residues. Together with a sample-barcoded 5' primer, a J-beta primer mix was included in a second PCR lasting about 7 to 11 cycles. Through a template-switch adaptor with 12 random nucleotides, each cDNA molecule received a tag. TCRdb reprocessed the 5' RACE reads with MiXCR, giving one entry per CDR3 protein. Of about 680,000 distinct CDR3 sequences listed, over 45% are singletons. This chain links TRBV7-7 with TRBJ2-5; D is uncertain. The sequencing sample was made of blood. The TCR comes from an older woman in good health. The CDR3 coding sequence is TGTGCTAGCAGCTTTAACACACAATCGGCCCAGTACTTC. Protein: CASSFNTQSAQYF.